This T cell receptor beta chain was sequenced in a study of T cells after yellow fever vaccination. Study in general: Fractions of limited cellularity were prepared by means of SMART-Seq v4 Ultra Low Input.

CDR1 is ENHRY and CDR2 is SYGVKD in the germline V gene. With V trimmed by 3 bases and J by 7 bases, 10 bases remained unmatched. The CDR3 contains 15 residues. Details on this clonotype: Antigen unknown.

Study-level results: Subsequent to the booster, the majority of primary-vaccination clones reappeared (around 95% CD4, 88% CD8).

TCRdb reprocessed the 5' RACE reads with MiXCR, giving one entry per CDR3 protein. The repertoire consists of fewer than 350,000 distinct CDR3 sequences, with roughly 4.3% occurring once and the leading ten covering approximately 19%. The sample consisted of PBMCs, taken 15 days after the yellow fever booster vaccination. V is TRBV10-3 and J is TRBJ1-2; the match to TRBD1 covers 8 bases. This receptor was obtained from a man between 18 and 35 years old who received the YFV17D yellow fever vaccine. CDR3 region: CAISDPSQGVSGYTF. The CDR3 DNA is TGTGCCATCAGTGACCCCTCACAGGGGGTGAGTGGCTACACCTTC.